This T cell receptor (beta chain) was found in a study of OX40 agonist ivuxolimab in advanced cancers. Looking at the study overall: Ivuxolimab was a fully human IgG2 agonistic monoclonal antibody targeting the costimulatory receptor OX40 (CD134). Intravenous ivuxolimab was administered to patients every 2 weeks at six dose levels: 0.01, 0.1, 0.3, 1.5, 3 and 10 mg/kg. Of the roughly 51 patients in dose escalation, around 20 had hepatocellular carcinoma, around 15 had melanoma, 9 had renal cell carcinoma and 9 had head and neck cancer. In the dose-escalation cohort, 82.7% of patients were male, and the mean age was approximately 60 years, with a range of about 23 to 85. Prior anti-PD-1, anti-PD-L1 or anti-CTLA-4 therapy was permitted, and 30% to 45% of dose-escalation patients had received checkpoint inhibitors. Three dose-escalation patients achieved partial responses, one with hepatocellular carcinoma and two with cutaneous melanoma. The purpose of peripheral TCRbeta sequencing was to test whether ivuxolimab changed TCR sequence diversity and led to clonal T-cell expansion. The paper describes the monotherapy dose-escalation part (N of about 47 patients) of the phase I trial of ivuxolimab.

CDR1 and CDR2, looked up from the germline V gene, are SNHLY and FYNNEI. V has 6 bases trimmed and J has 2 bases trimmed; junction bases matching no gene number 6. Its CDR3 holds 15 amino acids, cysteine through phenylalanine. This entry keeps only the CDR3 DNA: 45 bases, framed from base 1. A word on this clone: The target of this receptor is not known. No base qualities exist here, and no much larger clone lies one base off it.

The trial excluded patients who had a history of autoimmune disease or who were on systemic immunosuppression. In every dose cohort, peripheral blood was drawn for TCR sequencing at baseline, cycle 4 day 1, and cycle 7 day 1. Samples were obtained from an open-label, multicenter, first-in-human phase I dose-escalation trial of ivuxolimab. Adults with locally advanced or metastatic melanoma, renal cell carcinoma, hepatocellular carcinoma or head and neck squamous cell carcinoma were enrolled in the trial. Before TCR sequencing, CD4+ and CD8+ T cells were separately sorted from peripheral blood. To sequence the TCRbeta CDR3 region, genomic DNA was isolated from the sorted cells. The immunoSEQ Assay was used for sequencing of TCRbeta CDR3 regions. In TCRdb, the immuneACCESS table is reduced to in-frame sequences with V and J assigned. These tables do not hold every clone; where another copy was compared, an unresolved V gene accounts for under half, and the others remain unexplained. This sample lists 50,000 to 65,000 clones; around 81% were detected once. The ten largest clones add up to around 1% of the sample.

Study-wide findings and limitations: After ivuxolimab, more expanded clones were found on average in CD8+ T cells than in CD4+ T cells. At doses of 0.1 to 3.0 mg/kg, clonal expansion of both CD4+ and CD8+ T cells in blood was seen between baseline and week 6. In the 0.1-3.0 mg/kg groups, partial responders had among the lowest normalized peripheral clonal expansion, particularly in CD8+ T cells. The antigen specificity of the clonally expanded peripheral T cells was not determined. Low levels of normalized T-cell clonal expansion were also seen in some nonresponding patients.

The receptor's source is an adult with an advanced solid tumor such as melanoma, head and neck, liver or kidney cancer. This receptor chain uses TRBV2 and TRBJ1-5; 8 bases in the middle match TRBD1. The input for sequencing was CD4+ or CD8+ T cells sorted from blood, taken in a trial of the OX40 agonist ivuxolimab. The nucleotide sequence is TGTGCCAGCAGGGACAGGGTAGGTGGCAATCAGCCCCAGCATTTT. This is translated as CASRDRVGGNQPQHF.